The T cell receptor beta chain under discussion was sequenced for a study of blood T cell repertoires in COVID-19 (dated by TCRdb to the early 2020s). Looking at the study overall: Collaborator samples came from the United States, Italy and Spain and covered acute and convalescent phases of COVID-19. The material from the prospective study consisted of cDNA or gDNA derived from T cells, B-cell-depleted T cells, or PBMCs. The dataset comprised deeply sampled blood TCRbeta repertoires from subjects exposed to, actively infected with, or recovered from COVID-19. The repertoires were made available in a free public database intended to serve as a resource for research on the immune response to SARS-CoV-2. Samples came from the ongoing ImmuneRACE study (first 160 participants) plus 1,254 subjects from 6 global collaborators. Nearly every sample came with metadata listing a de-identified subject ID, COVID-19 status, age in years and sex. Where available, HLA class I and class II types were taken from metadata supplied by the sample provider and were not determined by assay-based typing.

TCRbeta CDR3 regions were amplified from genomic DNA by means of the immunoSEQ Assay, a bias-controlled multiplex PCR. The study's processing was this. The number of nucleated cells in each sample was estimated from the amplification of reference gene primers within the assay. To quantify the absolute abundance of each unique TCRbeta CDR3 rearrangement, sequence reads were collapsed and filtered. For each sample, productive Simpson clonality was calculated as the square root of Simpson's diversity index over productive rearrangements. TCRdb re-hosts the immuneACCESS table, in-frame sequences only. Its copies lack some clones; in the studies checked, an unresolved V gene accounts for under half of them, and the cause for the rest is not known. V, J and clone size were drawn from that table, and D and trimming were deduced from the DNA. Within this sample are 100,000 to 120,000 clones, with approximately 76% of them counted one time only. The top ten hold just under 20% of the sample.

Results and caveats for the whole study, not just this receptor: The amount of clinical and demographic metadata varied by source and participant and was provided uncurated.

Collaborating institutions collected whole blood in K2EDTA tubes following their own protocols. For TCRbeta analysis, collaborators shipped samples in one of three forms: frozen whole blood, isolated PBMCs, or DNA extracted from either of those sample types. CDR1 is given as SGHRS and CDR2 as YFSETQ, both from the germline V gene. Compared with germline, V lacks 4 bases and J lacks 8 bases; bases without a gene match: 17. The cysteine opens and the phenylalanine closes a CDR3 of 16 amino acids. The kept DNA is CDR3 alone, 48 bases in frame from the first base. As to this clone: No antigen is known for it. Base qualities were left out, and no much larger clone turns up one base away.

The V and J segments used are TRBV5-1 and TRBJ1-2; the junction holds 7 bases that match TRBD1. This TCR was recovered from a woman between 65 and 79 years old with acute or convalescent COVID-19. The sequenced sample consisted of peripheral blood. The base sequence is TGCGCCAGCAGCCAAGGACAGGTTGCCGACGTGAGGGGCTACACCTTC. This translates into CASSQGQVADVRGYTF. The CDR3, completed at both ends by the reference TRBV5-1 and TRBJ1-2 genes, gives the full variable domain KAGVTQTPRYLIKTRGQQVTLSCSPISGHRSVSWYQQTPGQGLQFLFEYFSETQRNKGNFPGRFSGRQFSNSRSEMNVSTLELGDSALYLCASSQGQVADVRGYTFGSGTRLTVV.